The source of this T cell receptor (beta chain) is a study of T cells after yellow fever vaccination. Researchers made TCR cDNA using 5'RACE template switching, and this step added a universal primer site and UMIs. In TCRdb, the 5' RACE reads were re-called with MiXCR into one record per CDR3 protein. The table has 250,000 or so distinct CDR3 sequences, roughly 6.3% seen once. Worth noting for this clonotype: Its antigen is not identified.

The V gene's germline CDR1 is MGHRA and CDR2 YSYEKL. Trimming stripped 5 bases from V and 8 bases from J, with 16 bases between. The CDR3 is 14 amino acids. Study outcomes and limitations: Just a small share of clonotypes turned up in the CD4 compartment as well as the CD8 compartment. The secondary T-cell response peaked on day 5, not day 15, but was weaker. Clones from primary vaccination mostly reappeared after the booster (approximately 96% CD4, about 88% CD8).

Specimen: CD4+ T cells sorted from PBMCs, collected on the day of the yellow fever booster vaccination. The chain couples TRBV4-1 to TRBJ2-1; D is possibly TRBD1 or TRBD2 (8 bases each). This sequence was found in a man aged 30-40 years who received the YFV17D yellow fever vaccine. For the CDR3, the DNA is TGCGCCAGCAGCTGGCGGGAGGACAGGGATGAGCAGTTCTTC. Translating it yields CASSWREDRDEQFF.